These 21 T cell receptor beta chains came from one sample sequenced in a study of CD8 T cells in Susac syndrome. After extraction with the RNeasy kit, about 0.45 to 1 ug of the RNA was reverse transcribed using random hexamers. TCRdb re-derived calls from the immunoSEQ multiplex PCR reads in MiXCR, one entry per CDR3 protein. The sample records about 140,000 distinct CDR3 sequences, roughly 94% being singletons. The sample consisted of CD4+ T cells from PBMCs. All receptors derive from a human donor in good health.

This clonotype came up once. The chain joins TRBV5-1 to TRBJ2-6; no clear D gene. From germline, CDR1 is SGHRS and CDR2 YFSETQ. The germline V and J ends were trimmed by 0 bases and 0 bases, with 7 bases remaining between them. The CDR3 totals 16 residues. This CDR3 is CASSLDGHSGANVLTF. The CDR3 DNA is TGCGCCAGCAGCTTGGATGGGCACTCTGGGGCCAACGTCCTGACTTTC.

V gene TRBV19 combines with J gene TRBJ1-2; 10 nucleotides agree with TRBD1. This CDR3 is built from 13 residues. Germline lookup yields CDR1 LNHDA and CDR2 SQIVND (reference sequence). Germline trimming cut 10 bases from V and 3 bases from J; bases unmatched to any gene: 5. The CDR3 DNA follows: TGTGCCACCCTGGACAGGGGGGACTATGGCTACACCTTC. It translates to CATLDRGDYGYTF.

This clonotype was seen only once. The gene calls are TRBV20-1 and TRBJ2-7, with D tentatively TRBD1 or TRBD2 (5 bases each). V dropped 1 base and J dropped 2 bases, with 21 bases sitting between them. Looked up from germline, CDR1 is DFQATT and CDR2 is SNEGSKA (reference sequence). CDR3 length equals 17 residues. CDR3 amino acids: CSARAPGQGSSPYEQYF. CDR3 DNA: TGCAGTGCTAGAGCCCCGGGGCAAGGATCTAGCCCCTACGAGCAGTACTTC.

The V gene is TRBV10-2, the J gene TRBJ2-5; D gene unclear. The germline CDR1 and CDR2 sequences are WSHSY and SAAADI. Trimming removed 7 bases from V and 2 bases from J, with 5 bases in between. This CDR3 contains 11 residues. CDR3 bases: TGCGCCAGCATCGTTCAAGAGACCCAGTACTTC. This codes for CASIVQETQYF.

V is TRBV7-2 and J is TRBJ2-3; TRBD2 aligns across 11 bases. CDR3 length: 15 residues. The germline V gene encodes CDR1 SGHTA and CDR2 FQGNSA. The V gene end was trimmed by 2 bases and the J gene end by 5 bases; junction bases not matched to a gene: 3. The CDR3 DNA sequence: TGTGCCAGCAGCTTAACGGGGACTAGCGGAGATACGCAGTATTTT. This codes for CASSLTGTSGDTQYF. The complete variable domain, with remaining parts taken from reference TRBV7-2 and TRBJ2-3, reads GAGVSQSPSNKVTEKGKDVELRCDPISGHTALYWYRQSLGQGLEFLIYFQGNSAPDKSGLPSDRFSAERTGGSVSTLTIQRTQQEDSAVYLCASSLTGTSGDTQYFGPGTRLTVL.

The chain has TRBV29-1 and TRBJ2-1; D call uncertain. This CDR3 has 15 amino acids. Germline loops: CDR1 SQVTM, CDR2 ANQGSEA. V shed 4 bases and J shed 3 bases, with 16 bases lying between them. The CDR3 DNA is TGCAGCGTTGTTCGTCCTCCTGTTGGCTACAATGAGCAGTTCTTC. It codes for CSVVRPPVGYNEQFF.

This chain links TRBV10-3 with TRBJ2-7; TRBD1 aligns across 8 bases. The CDR3 loop spans 13 amino acids. CDR1 ENHRY and CDR2 SYGVKD come from the germline V gene. The trim removed 11 bases at V and 1 base at J, leaving 7 bases unmatched. DNA for the CDR3: TGTGCCCTCGGACAGGGTATATCCTACGAGCAGTACTTC. Protein product: CALGQGISYEQYF.

This chain joins TRBV12-3 or TRBV12-4 and TRBJ2-1; a possible D gene is TRBD1 (6 bases). The CDR3 has 13 amino acids. V dropped 4 bases and J dropped 9 bases, with 13 bases sitting between them. CDR3 sequence reads: CASSSSGQTEQFF. CDR3 coding DNA: TGTGCCAGCAGTTCCTCCGGACAGACTGAGCAGTTCTTC.

The genes are TRBV18 and TRBJ2-5, with a possible D match to TRBD1 (6 bases). Germline V lookup: CDR1 KGHSH, CDR2 LQKENI. The CDR3 length is 13 residues. The ends were cut back, 4 bases at V and 1 base at J, with 7 bases in the middle. Written as DNA, the CDR3 is TGTGCCAGCTCACGACAGGTCCAAGAGACCCAGTACTTC. The encoded protein is CASSRQVQETQYF. The full variable domain, rest sourced from reference TRBV18 and TRBJ2-5, is NAGVMQNPRHLVRRRGQEARLRCSPMKGHSHVYWYRQLPEEGLKFMVYLQKENIIDESGMPKERFSAEFPKEGPSILRIQQVVRGDSAAYFCASSRQVQETQYFGPGTRLLVL.

Points on this clonotype: Compared with germline, one end of the junction differs, possibly owing to a read error. This rearrangement joins TRBV30 to TRBJ1-1, with D hard to call. The CDR3 is 13 residues long. Germline CDR1 GTSNPN, CDR2 SVGIG (reference sequence). For the CDR3, the DNA is TGTGCCTGGAGTGTACACGGAGGTACTGAAGCTTCTTTT. Residues: CAWSVHGGTEASF.

The V call is TRBV6-5, the J call TRBJ2-3, with 8 nucleotides matching TRBD2. CDR3 length: 13 amino acids. Germline V gives CDR1 MNHEY, CDR2 SVGAGI. The ends lost 2 bases at V and 6 bases at J; junction bases unmatched: 1. CDR3 sequence (DNA): TGTGCCAGCAGTTACCGACTAGCGGATACGCAGTATTTT. Translation gives CASSYRLADTQYF.

This clonotype was counted between two and nine times. This rearrangement joins TRBV10-2 to TRBJ2-5, with TRBD2 as a possible D gene (7 bases). This CDR3 comprises 13 residues. Trimming removed 5 bases at V and 4 bases at J, with 11 bases between. The V gene's germline CDR1 is WSHSY and CDR2 SAAADI. CDR3 protein: CASSRGGLETQYF. DNA for the CDR3: TGCGCCAGCAGTCGCGGGGGCCTAGAGACCCAGTACTTC.

This clonotype came up once. The V and J genes are TRBV10-3 and TRBJ2-1, with 9 bases aligning to TRBD2. From germline, CDR1 is ENHRY and CDR2 SYGVKD. There are 15 residues in the CDR3. V shed 10 bases, J shed 4 bases, and the junction held 11 bases outside the gene matches. CDR3 DNA: TGTGCCACTTCCCCTTCGACTAGCGGTTACAATGAGCAGTTCTTC. This sequence encodes CATSPSTSGYNEQFF.

The rearrangement uses TRBV10-3 and TRBJ2-2, with D hard to call. Germline CDR1 reads ENHRY; CDR2 reads SYGVKD. V was cut by 2 bases and J by 1 base, with 5 bases left in between. The CDR3 is made up of 14 amino acids. The CDR3 nucleotides are TGTGCCATCAGTGAGCAGAAGAACACCGGGGAGCTGTTTTTT. As protein: CAISEQKNTGELFF.

J is TRBJ1-2 and V is TRBV29-1; D remains ambiguous. In germline, CDR1 is SQVTM, CDR2 ANQGSEA. The CDR3 totals 13 residues. V was cut by 0 bases and J by 7 bases, with 12 bases left in between. The CDR3 coding sequence is TGCAGCGTTGAAGATGGGAGGGTTGTTGGCTACACCTTC. This sequence encodes CSVEDGRVVGYTF.

V usage is TRBV2 and J usage is TRBJ2-2; possibly TRBD1 for D (5 bases). Germline V CDR1 and CDR2: SNHLY, FYNNEI. Trimming took 5 bases from V and 2 from J, leaving 9 bases between them. The CDR3 totals 14 residues. In DNA form, the CDR3 reads TGTGCCAGCAGTCCGACAGTTAACACCGGGGAGCTGTTTTTT. Its translation: CASSPTVNTGELFF. Full variable domain (rest looked up from reference TRBV2 and TRBJ2-2): EPEVTQTPSHQVTQMGQEVILRCVPISNHLYFYWYRQILGQKVEFLVSFYNNEISEKSEIFDDQFSVERPDGSNFTLKIRSTKLEDSAMYFCASSPTVNTGELFFGEGSRLTVL.

This chain uses TRBV19 with TRBJ1-5; D possibly corresponds to TRBD1 (5 bases). V lost 10 bases to trimming and J lost 2 bases, with 9 bases between them. Per germline, CDR1 LNHDA and CDR2 SQIVND (reference sequence). The CDR3 is 12 amino acids. The CDR3 is CAIGGGNQPQHF. The CDR3 nucleotides read TGTGCCATCGGGGGAGGCAATCAGCCCCAGCATTTT.

The chain carries TRBV15 and TRBJ2-3, with D unclear. CDR3 length equals 14 residues. Germline assignment: CDR1 LNHNV and CDR2 YYDKDF (reference sequence). Trimming took 0 bases from V and 6 from J, leaving 10 bases between them. In DNA, the CDR3 is TGTGCCACCAGCAGAGATACCAGATCTGATACGCAGTATTTT. Translation: CATSRDTRSDTQYF.

The rearrangement links TRBV24-1 to TRBJ2-7; 7 bases are a match to TRBD1. The length of the CDR3 is 13 residues. Looked up from germline, CDR1 is KGHDR and CDR2 is SFDVKD. J gave up 2 bases and V 5 bases, and 2 bases lay outside the gene matches. The CDR3 sequence: CATSAGTAYEQYF. CDR3 in DNA: TGTGCCACCAGTGCCGGGACAGCCTACGAGCAGTACTTC.

The chain joins TRBV29-1 to TRBJ2-2, with a weak D call TRBD1 (6 bases). Germline V lookup: CDR1 SQVTM, CDR2 ANQGSEA. The CDR3 has 11 residues. V was cut by 2 bases and J by 8 bases, with 6 bases left in between. CDR3 sequence: CSVERGGELFF. CDR3 DNA sequence: TGCAGCGTTGAAAGGGGGGGGGAGCTGTTTTTT.

V is TRBV5-1 and J is TRBJ1-2; 8 bases fit TRBD1. The CDR3 is 14 residues long. J was trimmed by 2 bases and V by 0 bases; bases with no gene match: 0. Germline V lookup: CDR1 SGHRS, CDR2 YFSETQ. The CDR3 DNA reads as TGCGCCAGCAGCTTGGGGACAGGGAACTATGGCTACACCTTC. Protein sequence: CASSLGTGNYGYTF.